This TCR beta chain was identified in a study of Graves' ophthalmopathy and Graves' hyperthyroidism. Researchers took RNA transcripts and amplified TCR beta CDR3 regions from them. First-round RT-PCR employed HTBI primers, with a second-round multiplex PCR after it. TCRdb ran MiXCR on the multiplex PCR reads and lists one entry per CDR3 protein. The profile covers over a million distinct CDR3 sequences, with about 40% appearing a single time and over 8.5% taken by the ten largest. General study findings and limits: Prediction of ophthalmopathy progression reached over 65% sensitivity and roughly 72% specificity. Among thyroid clonotypes expanded above 0.001 frequency, most also appeared in blood.

If patients had other autoimmune diseases, uncontrolled infections, pregnancy or lactation, they were excluded. This clonotype has a single count. The target antigen is unknown. V lost 5 bases, J lost 2 bases, and 7 bases stayed unmatched. The length of the CDR3 is 15 residues. Germline V gives CDR1 SGHTA, CDR2 FQGNSA. The clonotype originates from an adult man with Graves' hyperthyroidism. The sample comprised peripheral blood or thyroid tissue (not recorded which). The rearrangement links TRBV7-2 to TRBJ2-5; TRBD1 matches 8 bases. This CDR3 is CASSPLQGVQETQYF. CDR3 coding DNA: TGTGCCAGCAGCCCATTACAGGGGGTGCAAGAGACCCAGTACTTC.